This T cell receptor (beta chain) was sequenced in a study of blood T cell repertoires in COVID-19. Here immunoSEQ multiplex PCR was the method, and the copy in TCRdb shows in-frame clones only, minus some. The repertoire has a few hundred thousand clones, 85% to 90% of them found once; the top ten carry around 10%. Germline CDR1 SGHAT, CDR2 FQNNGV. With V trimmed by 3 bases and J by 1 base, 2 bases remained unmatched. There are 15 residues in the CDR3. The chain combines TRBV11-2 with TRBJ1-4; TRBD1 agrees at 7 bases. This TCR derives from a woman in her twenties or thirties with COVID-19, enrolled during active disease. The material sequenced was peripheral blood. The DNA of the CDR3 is TGTGCCAGCAGCTTCCAGGGGGGAACTAATGAAAAACTGTTTTTT. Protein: CASSFQGGTNEKLFF. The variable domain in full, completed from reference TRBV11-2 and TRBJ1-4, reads EAGVAQSPRYKIIEKRQSVAFWCNPISGHATLYWYQQILGQGPKLLIQFQNNGVVDDSQLPKDRFSAERLKGVDSTLKIQPAKLEDSAVYLCASSFQGGTNEKLFFGSGTQLSVL.